The source of this T cell receptor (beta chain) is a study of CD8+CD57+ T cells in acquired aplastic anemia. As for the study in general: Across the sorted CD4+ and CD8+ cells, DNA amounts averaged roughly 3.5 ug. General observations from the study: Shared by patients and controls, twenty-nine CD8+ CDR3s were abundant in patients. CD8+ Simpson's diversity showed no significant patient-control difference.

V was pared by 3 bases and J by 4 bases, with 10 bases between. The germline CDR1 and CDR2 sequences are SGHTA and FQGNSA. The CDR3 is made up of 13 amino acids. Using genomic DNA as the template, TCR beta VDJ and CDR3 profiling was carried out. TCRdb passed the reads through MiXCR, listing each CDR3 protein once. The sample has roughly 150,000 distinct CDR3 sequences, around 43% seen once. CD8+CD57+ cell expansion, shown by flow cytometry, had occurred in the patients selected for sequencing. In its sample, this clonotype was seen many times. Antigen unknown. This clonotype was obtained from a human donor with aplastic anemia. The chain carries TRBV7-2 and TRBJ2-7; the D gene is possibly TRBD2 (6 bases). The sample comprised sorted CD4+, CD8+, or CD8+CD57+ T cells (not recorded which) from PBMCs. The chain's CDR3 is CASSLGGGYEQYF. CDR3 nucleotide sequence: TGTGCCAGCAGCTTGGGGGGAGGTTACGAGCAGTACTTC.